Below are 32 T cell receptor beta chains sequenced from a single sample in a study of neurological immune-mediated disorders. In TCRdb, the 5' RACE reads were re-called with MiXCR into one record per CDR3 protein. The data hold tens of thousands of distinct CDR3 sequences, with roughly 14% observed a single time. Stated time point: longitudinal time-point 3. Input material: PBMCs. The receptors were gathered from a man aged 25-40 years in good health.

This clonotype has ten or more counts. The CDR3: CASSPGQGGGARSTDTQYF. In DNA form, the CDR3 reads TGTGCCAGCAGCCCGGGACAGGGAGGGGGGGCAAGAAGCACAGATACGCAGTATTTT. The rearrangement joins TRBV7-2 to TRBJ2-3, with TRBD1 matching over 9 bases. Unmatched junction bases numbered 15, after V lost 5 bases and J lost 0 bases. Germline CDR1 reads SGHTA; CDR2 reads FQGNSA. The CDR3 runs to 19 residues.

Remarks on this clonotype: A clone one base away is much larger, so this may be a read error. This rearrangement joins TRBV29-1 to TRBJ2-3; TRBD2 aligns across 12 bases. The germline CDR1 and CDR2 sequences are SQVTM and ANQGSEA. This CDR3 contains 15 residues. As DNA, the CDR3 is TGCAACGTTGGAGCTAGCGGGAGGGCCGAAGATACGCAGTATTTT. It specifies CNVGASGRAEDTQYF.

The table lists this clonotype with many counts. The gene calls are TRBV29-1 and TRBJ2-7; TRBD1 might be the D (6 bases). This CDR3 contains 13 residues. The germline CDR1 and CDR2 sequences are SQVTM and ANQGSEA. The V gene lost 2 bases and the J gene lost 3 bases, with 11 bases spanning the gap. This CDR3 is CSVEIQGNYEQYF. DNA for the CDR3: TGCAGCGTTGAAATACAGGGAAACTACGAGCAGTACTTC.

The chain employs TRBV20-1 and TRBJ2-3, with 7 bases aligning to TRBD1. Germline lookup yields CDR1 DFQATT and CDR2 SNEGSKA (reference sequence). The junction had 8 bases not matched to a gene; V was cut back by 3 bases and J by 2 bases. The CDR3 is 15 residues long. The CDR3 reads CSASGPGQITDTQYF. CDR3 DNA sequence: TGCAGTGCTAGTGGGCCGGGACAGATCACAGATACGCAGTATTTT.

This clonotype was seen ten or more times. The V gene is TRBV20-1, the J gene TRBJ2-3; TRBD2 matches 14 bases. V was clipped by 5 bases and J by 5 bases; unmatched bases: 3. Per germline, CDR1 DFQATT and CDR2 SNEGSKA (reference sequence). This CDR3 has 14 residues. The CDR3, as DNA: TGCAGTGCTCAGACTAGCGGGAGGGTAGATACGCAGTATTTT. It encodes CSAQTSGRVDTQYF.

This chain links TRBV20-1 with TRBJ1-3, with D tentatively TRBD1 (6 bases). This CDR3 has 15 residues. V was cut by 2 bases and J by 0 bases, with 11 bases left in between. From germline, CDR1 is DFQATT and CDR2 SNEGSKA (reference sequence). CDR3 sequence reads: CSARWGRHSGNTIYF. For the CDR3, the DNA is TGCAGTGCTAGATGGGGGCGGCACTCTGGAAACACCATATATTTT.

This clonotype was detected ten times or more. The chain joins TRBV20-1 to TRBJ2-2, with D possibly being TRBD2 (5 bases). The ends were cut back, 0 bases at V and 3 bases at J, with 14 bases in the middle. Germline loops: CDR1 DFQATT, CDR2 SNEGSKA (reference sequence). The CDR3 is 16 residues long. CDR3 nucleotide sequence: TGCAGTGCTAGAGATCTCGCTAGCAGATACACCGGGGAGCTGTTTTTT. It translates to CSARDLASRYTGELFF.

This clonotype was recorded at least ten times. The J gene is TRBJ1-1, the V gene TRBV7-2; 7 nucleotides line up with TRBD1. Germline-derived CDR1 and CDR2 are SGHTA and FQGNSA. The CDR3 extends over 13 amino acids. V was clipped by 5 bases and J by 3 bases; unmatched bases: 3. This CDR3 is CASSPGGHTEAFF. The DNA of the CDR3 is TGTGCCAGCAGCCCAGGGGGACACACTGAAGCTTTCTTT.

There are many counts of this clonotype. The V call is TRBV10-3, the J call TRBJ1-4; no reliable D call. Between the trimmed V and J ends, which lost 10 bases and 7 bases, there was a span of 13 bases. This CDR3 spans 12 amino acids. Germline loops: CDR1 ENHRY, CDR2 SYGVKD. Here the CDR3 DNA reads TGTGCCACAGGCCAGGATGGTGAAAAACTGTTTTTT. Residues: CATGQDGEKLFF.

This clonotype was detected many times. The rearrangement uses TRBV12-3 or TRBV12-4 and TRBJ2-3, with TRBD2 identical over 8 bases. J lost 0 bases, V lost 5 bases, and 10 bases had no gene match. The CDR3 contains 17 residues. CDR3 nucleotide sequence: TGTGCCAGCAGTCCCCTTACTAGCGGAGTTAGCACAGATACGCAGTATTTT. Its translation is CASSPLTSGVSTDTQYF.

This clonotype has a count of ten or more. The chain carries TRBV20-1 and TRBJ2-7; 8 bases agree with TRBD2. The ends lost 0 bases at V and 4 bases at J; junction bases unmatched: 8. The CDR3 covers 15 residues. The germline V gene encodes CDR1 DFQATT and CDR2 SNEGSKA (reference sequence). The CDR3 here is CSARERSGSWYEQYF. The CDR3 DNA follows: TGCAGTGCTAGAGAGAGGAGCGGGAGTTGGTACGAGCAGTACTTC.

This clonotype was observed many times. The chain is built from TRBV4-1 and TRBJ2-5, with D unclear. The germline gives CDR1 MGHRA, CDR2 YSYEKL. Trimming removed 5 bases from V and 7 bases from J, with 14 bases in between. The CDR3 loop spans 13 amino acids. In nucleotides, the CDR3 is TGCGCCAGCAGCTACTCAATTTCCGGGACCCAGTACTTC. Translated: CASSYSISGTQYF.

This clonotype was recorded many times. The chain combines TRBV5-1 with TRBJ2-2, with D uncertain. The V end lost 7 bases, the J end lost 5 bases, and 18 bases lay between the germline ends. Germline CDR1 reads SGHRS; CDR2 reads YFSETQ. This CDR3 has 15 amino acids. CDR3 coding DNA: TGCGCCAGCTCCGAGACCTTCGTAGGGACCGGGGAGCTGTTTTTT. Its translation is CASSETFVGTGELFF. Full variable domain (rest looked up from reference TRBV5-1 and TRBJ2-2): KAGVTQTPRYLIKTRGQQVTLSCSPISGHRSVSWYQQTPGQGLQFLFEYFSETQRNKGNFPGRFSGRQFSNSRSEMNVSTLELGDSALYLCASSETFVGTGELFFGEGSRLTVL.

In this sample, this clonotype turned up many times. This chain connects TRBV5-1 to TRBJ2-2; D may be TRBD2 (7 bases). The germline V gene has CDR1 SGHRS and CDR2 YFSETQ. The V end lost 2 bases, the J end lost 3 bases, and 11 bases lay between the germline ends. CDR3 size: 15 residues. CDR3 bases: TGCGCCAGCAGCTTTCAGGGGAGGGACACCGGGGAGCTGTTTTTT. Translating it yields CASSFQGRDTGELFF.

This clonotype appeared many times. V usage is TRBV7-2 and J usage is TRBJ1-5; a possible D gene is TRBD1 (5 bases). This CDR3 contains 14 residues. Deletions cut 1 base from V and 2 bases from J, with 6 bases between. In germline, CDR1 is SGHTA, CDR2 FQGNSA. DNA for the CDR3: TGTGCCAGCAGCTTAGGCAGGGGCAATCAGCCCCAGCATTTT. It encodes CASSLGRGNQPQHF.

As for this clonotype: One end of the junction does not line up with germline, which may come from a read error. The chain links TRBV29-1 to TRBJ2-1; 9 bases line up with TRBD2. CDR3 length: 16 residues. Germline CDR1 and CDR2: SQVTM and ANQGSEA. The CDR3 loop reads CSVEGLALLVYNEQFF. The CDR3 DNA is TGCAGCGTCGAGGGACTAGCACTTCTGGTTTACAATGAACAGTTCTTC.

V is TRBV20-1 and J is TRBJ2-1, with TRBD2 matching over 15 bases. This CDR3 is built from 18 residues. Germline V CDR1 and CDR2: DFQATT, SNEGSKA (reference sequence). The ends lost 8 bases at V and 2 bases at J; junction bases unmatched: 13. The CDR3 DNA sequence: TGCAGTCCCGGGACGGGACTAGCGGGAGGAGCAACCTACAATGAGCAGTTCTTC. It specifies CSPGTGLAGGATYNEQFF.

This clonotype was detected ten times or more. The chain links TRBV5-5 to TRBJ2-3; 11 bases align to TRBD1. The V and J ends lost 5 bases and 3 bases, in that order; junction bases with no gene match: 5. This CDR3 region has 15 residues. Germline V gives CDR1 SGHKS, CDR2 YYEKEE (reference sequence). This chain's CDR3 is CASRAGTGGTDTQYF. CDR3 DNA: TGTGCCAGCAGGGCCGGGACAGGGGGAACAGATACGCAGTATTTT.

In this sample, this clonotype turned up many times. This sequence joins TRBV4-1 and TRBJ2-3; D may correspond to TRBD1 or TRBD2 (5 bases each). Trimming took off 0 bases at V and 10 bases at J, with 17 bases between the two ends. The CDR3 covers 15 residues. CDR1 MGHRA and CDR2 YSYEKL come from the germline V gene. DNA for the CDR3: TGCGCCAGCAGCCAAGATCGTTTTGTTTCGGGGCCGCAGTATTTT. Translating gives CASSQDRFVSGPQYF.

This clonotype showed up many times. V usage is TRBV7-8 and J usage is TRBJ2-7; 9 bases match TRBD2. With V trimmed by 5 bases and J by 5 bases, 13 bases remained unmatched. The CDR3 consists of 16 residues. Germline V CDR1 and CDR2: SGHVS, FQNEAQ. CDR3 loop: CASSRRLAGGTNEQYF. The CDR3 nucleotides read TGTGCCAGCAGCCGCAGGCTGGCGGGAGGGACGAACGAGCAGTACTTC.

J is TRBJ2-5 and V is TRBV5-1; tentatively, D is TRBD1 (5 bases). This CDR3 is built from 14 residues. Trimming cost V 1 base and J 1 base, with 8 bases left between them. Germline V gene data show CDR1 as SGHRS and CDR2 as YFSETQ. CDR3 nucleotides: TGCGCCAGCAGCTTGCGCCAGGGCCAAGAGACCCAGTACTTC. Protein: CASSLRQGQETQYF.

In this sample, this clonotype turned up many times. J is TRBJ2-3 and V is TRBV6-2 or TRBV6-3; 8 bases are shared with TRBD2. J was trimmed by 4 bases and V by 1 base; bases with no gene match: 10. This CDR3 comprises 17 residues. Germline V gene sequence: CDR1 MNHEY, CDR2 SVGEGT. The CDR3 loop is CASSYFGSGSGSDTQYF. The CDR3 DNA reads TGTGCCAGCAGTTACTTCGGGAGCGGGAGTGGATCAGATACGCAGTATTTT.

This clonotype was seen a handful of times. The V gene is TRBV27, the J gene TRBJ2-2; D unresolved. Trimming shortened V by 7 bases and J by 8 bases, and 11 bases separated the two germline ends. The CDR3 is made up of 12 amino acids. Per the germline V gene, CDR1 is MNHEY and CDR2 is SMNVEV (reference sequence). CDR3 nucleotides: TGTGCCAGCACCCTATCCGGTGGGGAGCTGTTTTTT. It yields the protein CASTLSGGELFF.

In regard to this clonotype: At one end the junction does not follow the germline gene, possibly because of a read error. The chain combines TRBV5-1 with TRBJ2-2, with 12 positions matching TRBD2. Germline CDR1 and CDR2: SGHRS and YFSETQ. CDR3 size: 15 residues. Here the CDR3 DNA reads TGCGCCAGCAACCGTGGACTAGCGGGAACCGGGGAGATGTTTTTT. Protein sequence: CASNRGLAGTGEMFF.

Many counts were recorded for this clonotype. As DNA, the CDR3 is TGTGCCAGCAGAGAGGACAGGGCCAGGGGGGAGCAGTACTTC. This translates into CASREDRARGEQYF. V is TRBV28 and J is TRBJ2-7; 8 bases align to TRBD1. V shed 6 bases and J 7 bases; nucleotides not matched to a gene: 11. The CDR3 sequence is 14 residues long. Germline CDR1 and CDR2: MDHEN and SYDVKM.

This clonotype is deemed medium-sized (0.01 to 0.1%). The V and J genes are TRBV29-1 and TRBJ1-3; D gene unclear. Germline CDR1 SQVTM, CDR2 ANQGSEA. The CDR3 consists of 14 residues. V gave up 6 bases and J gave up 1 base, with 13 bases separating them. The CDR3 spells CSVLIRGSGNTIYF. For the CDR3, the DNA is TGCAGCGTCCTCATCCGGGGATCTGGAAACACCATATATTTT. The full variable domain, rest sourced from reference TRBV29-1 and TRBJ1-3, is SAVISQKPSRDICQRGTSLTIQCQVDSQVTMMFWYRQQPGQSLTLIATANQGSEATYESGFVIDKFPISRPNLTFSTLTVSNMSPEDSSIYLCSVLIRGSGNTIYFGEGSWLTVV.

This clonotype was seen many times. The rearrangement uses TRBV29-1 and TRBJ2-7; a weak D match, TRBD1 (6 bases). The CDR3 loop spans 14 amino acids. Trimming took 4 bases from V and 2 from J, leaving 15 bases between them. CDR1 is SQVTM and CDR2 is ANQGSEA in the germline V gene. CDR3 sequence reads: CSVVGRGPTYEQYF. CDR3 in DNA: TGCAGCGTTGTCGGCAGGGGACCAACCTACGAGCAGTACTTC.

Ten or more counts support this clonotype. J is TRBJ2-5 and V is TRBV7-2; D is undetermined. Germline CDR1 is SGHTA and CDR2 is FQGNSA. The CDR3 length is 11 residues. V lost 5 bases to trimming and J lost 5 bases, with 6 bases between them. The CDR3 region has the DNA TGTGCCAGCAGCGGTTGGGAGACCCAGTACTTC. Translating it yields CASSGWETQYF.

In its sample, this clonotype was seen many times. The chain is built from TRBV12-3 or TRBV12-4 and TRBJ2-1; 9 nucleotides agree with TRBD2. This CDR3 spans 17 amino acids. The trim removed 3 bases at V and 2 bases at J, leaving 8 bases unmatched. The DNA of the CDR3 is TGTGCCAGCAGTTTTCGAGCGGGAGGTGCCACCTACAATGAGCAGTTCTTC. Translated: CASSFRAGGATYNEQFF.

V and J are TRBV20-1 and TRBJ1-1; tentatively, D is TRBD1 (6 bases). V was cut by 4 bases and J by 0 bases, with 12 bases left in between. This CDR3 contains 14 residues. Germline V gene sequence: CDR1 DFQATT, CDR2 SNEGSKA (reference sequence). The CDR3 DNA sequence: TGCAGTGCTAAACTCCGGGACATGAACACTGAAGCTTTCTTT. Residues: CSAKLRDMNTEAFF.

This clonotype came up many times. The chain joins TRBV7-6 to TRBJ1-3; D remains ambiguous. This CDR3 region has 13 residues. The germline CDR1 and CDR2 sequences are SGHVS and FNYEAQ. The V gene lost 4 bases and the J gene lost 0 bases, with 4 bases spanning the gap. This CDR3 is CASSSFSGNTIYF. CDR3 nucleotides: TGTGCCAGCAGCTCTTTCTCTGGAAACACCATATATTTT.

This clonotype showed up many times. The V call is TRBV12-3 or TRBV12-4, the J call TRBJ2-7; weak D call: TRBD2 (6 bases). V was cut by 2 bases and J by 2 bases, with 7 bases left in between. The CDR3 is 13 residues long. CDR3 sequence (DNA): TGTGCCAGCAGTTTAAGGAGGGCCTACGAGCAGTACTTC. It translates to CASSLRRAYEQYF.